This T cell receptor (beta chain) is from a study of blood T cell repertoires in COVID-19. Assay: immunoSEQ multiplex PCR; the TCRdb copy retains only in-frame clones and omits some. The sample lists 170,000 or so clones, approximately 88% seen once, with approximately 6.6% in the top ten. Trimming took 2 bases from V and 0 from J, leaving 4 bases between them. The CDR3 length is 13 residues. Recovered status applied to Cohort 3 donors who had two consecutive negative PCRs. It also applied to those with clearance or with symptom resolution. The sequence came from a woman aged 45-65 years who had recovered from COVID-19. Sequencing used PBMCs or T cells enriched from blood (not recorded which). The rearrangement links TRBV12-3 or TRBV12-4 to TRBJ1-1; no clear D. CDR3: CASSLYMNTEAFF. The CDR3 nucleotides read TGTGCCAGCAGTTTATATATGAACACTGAAGCTTTCTTT.